One and the same sample provided the 16 T cell receptor beta chains below, sequenced in a study of blood T cells in healthy people across ages (dated by TCRdb to the mid-2010s). Library creation used 5' RACE. The sequencer listed for this sample is Illumina HiSeq 2500. The second PCR ran for about 6 to 12 cycles and used a J-beta primer mix along with a sample-barcoded 5' primer. The public reads were quality trimmed at Q25 with fastp and then assembled into clones with MiXCR by TCRdb, keeping productive beta chains. Entries are consolidated by CDR3 protein sequence, retaining the most common genes and DNA. A total of 550,000 to 750,000 distinct CDR3 sequences appear in this sample, roughly 21% of them only once. The ten largest clonotypes hold 3.5% to 4% of the sample. The material sequenced was blood. The receptors stem from a man aged 65 to 85 in good health.

The chain recombines TRBV29-1 with TRBJ2-7, with D perhaps matching TRBD1 (7 bases). The V and J ends lost 0 bases and 6 bases respectively, with 12 bases between them. The germline gives CDR1 SQVTM, CDR2 ANQGSEA. The CDR3 length is 13 residues. DNA for the CDR3: TGCAGCGTTGAAGACGCTCAGGGGGGCGAGCAGTACTTC. It translates to CSVEDAQGGEQYF.

The chain couples TRBV6-5 to TRBJ2-1; the match to TRBD2 covers 7 bases. Trimming cost V 7 bases and J 9 bases; bases outside gene matches: 9. CDR1 is MNHEY and CDR2 is SVGAGI in the germline V gene. CDR3 length equals 13 residues. CDR3 sequence: CASIAAGAGEQFF. Here the CDR3 DNA reads TGTGCCAGCATAGCTGCGGGAGCCGGTGAGCAGTTCTTC.

The chain recombines TRBV7-3 with TRBJ2-3; no reliable D call. Germline CDR1 and CDR2: SGHTA and FQGTGA. This CDR3 is built from 14 residues. Between the trimmed V and J ends, which lost 3 bases and 2 bases, there was a span of 9 bases. The CDR3 reads CASSFGEPTDTQYF. CDR3 nucleotide sequence: TGTGCCAGCAGCTTCGGCGAACCCACAGATACGCAGTATTTT.

The sample holds a few counts of this clonotype. The genes are TRBV29-1 and TRBJ2-7; D perhaps matches TRBD2 (7 bases). The germline V and J ends were trimmed by 3 bases and 3 bases, with 15 bases remaining between them. The germline V gene encodes CDR1 SQVTM and CDR2 ANQGSEA. The CDR3 extends over 14 amino acids. CDR3 sequence (DNA): TGCAGCGTTGAGGGGGGGCGGACTGGCTACGAGCAGTACTTC. Amino acid sequence: CSVEGGRTGYEQYF.

V gene TRBV13 combines with J gene TRBJ2-3, with 11 bases lining up with TRBD1. The trim removed 4 bases at V and 2 bases at J, leaving 5 bases unmatched. This CDR3 spans 16 amino acids. In germline, CDR1 is PRHDT, CDR2 FYEKMQ (reference sequence). The CDR3 coding sequence is TGTGCCAGCAGCTCCCGGGACAGGGGGACCACAGATACGCAGTATTTT. Protein: CASSSRDRGTTDTQYF.

This clonotype has a handful of counts. This sequence joins TRBV4-2 and TRBJ2-2; D remains ambiguous. Germline V gene sequence: CDR1 LGHNA, CDR2 YNFKEQ. V was cut by 0 bases and J by 3 bases, with 2 bases left in between. CDR3 length: 13 amino acids. CDR3 residues: CASSQEDTGELFF. In DNA form, the CDR3 reads TGTGCCAGCAGCCAAGAGGACACCGGGGAGCTGTTTTTT.

This clonotype appeared a few times. This chain links TRBV25-1 with TRBJ2-7, with 9 bases lining up with TRBD2. CDR3 length equals 14 residues. Looked up from germline, CDR1 is MGHDK and CDR2 is SYGVNS. V shed 6 bases, J shed 3 bases, and the junction held 6 bases outside the gene matches. The CDR3 coding sequence is TGTGCCAGCAGCTTCTCTAGCGGGAACTACGAGCAGTACTTC. It yields the protein CASSFSSGNYEQYF.

The rearrangement joins TRBV14 to TRBJ2-7, with TRBD2 matching 14 bases. Germline assignment: CDR1 SGHDN and CDR2 FVKESK. With V trimmed by 2 bases and J by 4 bases, 4 bases remained unmatched. The CDR3 totals 16 residues. The CDR3 region is CASSQRTSGRRYEQYF. CDR3 in DNA: TGTGCCAGCAGCCAACGGACTAGCGGGAGGCGGTACGAGCAGTACTTC.

The rearrangement uses TRBV20-1 and TRBJ1-1, with D unresolved. CDR1 DFQATT and CDR2 SNEGSKA come from the germline V gene (reference sequence). This CDR3 has 16 amino acids. Trimming removed 0 bases at V and 4 bases at J, with 18 bases between. Here the CDR3 reads CSARDRRSVAFTEAFF. DNA of the CDR3: TGCAGTGCTAGAGATCGTAGGAGCGTAGCGTTCACTGAAGCTTTCTTT.

DNA for the CDR3: TGTGCCAGCAGCTCCCGACAGGCCAATGAGCAGTTCTTC. As protein: CASSSRQANEQFF. J is TRBJ2-1 and V is TRBV7-2; D possibly corresponds to TRBD1 (6 bases). The V end was cut by 4 bases, the J end by 6 bases, with 10 bases between. Germline V gene data show CDR1 as SGHTA and CDR2 as FQGNSA. The CDR3 loop spans 13 amino acids.

As concerns this clonotype: A much larger clone sits a single nucleotide away, making a read error possible. The chain employs TRBV6-9 and TRBJ2-5; D gene uncertain. The closer fit of TRBJ2-7 to the DNA end suggests the J call may be wrong. The CDR3 consists of 15 residues. Germline-derived CDR1 and CDR2 are MNHGY and SVAAGI. The CDR3 nucleotides are TGTGCCAACCCCCTCGTAGTTTGCCCCTACAACGAGCAGTACTTC. It is translated as CANPLVVCPYNEQYF.

CDR3 sequence (DNA): TGCAGGTCCCAGCGGGATAGGAGTGAGCAGTTCTTC. Translating gives CRSQRDRSEQFF. The chain is built from TRBV20-1 and TRBJ2-1; 7 bases fit TRBD2. From germline, CDR1 is DFQATT and CDR2 SNEGSKA (reference sequence). This CDR3 comprises 12 residues.

This clonotype has only a few counts. The chain uses TRBV20-1 and TRBJ2-7; 14 positions match TRBD2. The CDR3 length is 15 residues. J was trimmed by 3 bases and V by 7 bases; bases with no gene match: 8. Germline V lookup: CDR1 DFQATT, CDR2 SNEGSKA (reference sequence). The CDR3 reads CSGGTSGRPDYEQYF. Here the CDR3 DNA reads TGCAGTGGAGGGACTAGCGGGAGACCCGACTACGAGCAGTACTTC.

V and J are TRBV5-1 and TRBJ2-3; D call uncertain. CDR1 is SGHRS, CDR2 YFSETQ, per germline. The CDR3 is 14 residues long. Trimming stripped 1 base from V and 0 bases from J, with 6 bases between. CDR3: CASSLLGSTDTQYF. In DNA, the CDR3 is TGCGCCAGCAGCTTGTTGGGGAGCACAGATACGCAGTATTTT.

There are a few counts of this clonotype. This chain joins TRBV11-2 and TRBJ2-1; the D gene is possibly TRBD2 (6 bases). V was clipped by 1 base and J by 0 bases, with 22 bases between them. Germline CDR1 reads SGHAT; CDR2 reads FQNNGV. This CDR3 has 20 residues. The CDR3 coding sequence is TGTGCCAGCAGCTTAGGGGGGGAGGAGGTATTCCTGAGCTCCTACAATGAGCAGTTCTTC. The encoded protein is CASSLGGEEVFLSSYNEQFF.

This clonotype was seen more than once but under ten times. This sequence joins TRBV7-9 and TRBJ2-1; possible D gene TRBD1, 6 bases. Trimming cost V 6 bases and J 4 bases, with 10 bases left between them. Germline CDR1 is SEHNR and CDR2 is FQNEAQ (reference sequence). The CDR3 is 13 residues long. The CDR3 region is CASRSDRYNEQFF. CDR3 bases: TGTGCCAGCAGATCGGACAGATACAATGAGCAGTTCTTC.